This T cell receptor (beta chain) was sequenced in a study of T cells in Graves' hyperthyroidism and ophthalmopathy. The CDR3 consists of 11 residues. With 7 bases removed from V and 5 bases from J, the gap between germline ends came to 12 bases. Germline values: CDR1 DFQATT, CDR2 SNEGSKA (reference sequence). The CDR3 regions of TCR beta were amplified from RNA transcripts. When the TCR CDR3 underwent first-round RT-PCR, the HTBI primer set was used. TCRdb re-analysed the multiplex PCR reads in MiXCR, keeping a single row per CDR3 protein. The sample records around 600,000 distinct CDR3 sequences, roughly 15% being singletons. This clonotype was counted many times.

Sequenced: blood. V usage is TRBV20-1 and J usage is TRBJ2-7; possible D gene TRBD1, 5 bases. The TCR was taken from a woman aged 45-59 years with Graves' ophthalmopathy. CDR3 DNA sequence: TGCAGTGTTCGTCAGGGCGACGAGCAGTACTTC. It is translated as CSVRQGDEQYF.